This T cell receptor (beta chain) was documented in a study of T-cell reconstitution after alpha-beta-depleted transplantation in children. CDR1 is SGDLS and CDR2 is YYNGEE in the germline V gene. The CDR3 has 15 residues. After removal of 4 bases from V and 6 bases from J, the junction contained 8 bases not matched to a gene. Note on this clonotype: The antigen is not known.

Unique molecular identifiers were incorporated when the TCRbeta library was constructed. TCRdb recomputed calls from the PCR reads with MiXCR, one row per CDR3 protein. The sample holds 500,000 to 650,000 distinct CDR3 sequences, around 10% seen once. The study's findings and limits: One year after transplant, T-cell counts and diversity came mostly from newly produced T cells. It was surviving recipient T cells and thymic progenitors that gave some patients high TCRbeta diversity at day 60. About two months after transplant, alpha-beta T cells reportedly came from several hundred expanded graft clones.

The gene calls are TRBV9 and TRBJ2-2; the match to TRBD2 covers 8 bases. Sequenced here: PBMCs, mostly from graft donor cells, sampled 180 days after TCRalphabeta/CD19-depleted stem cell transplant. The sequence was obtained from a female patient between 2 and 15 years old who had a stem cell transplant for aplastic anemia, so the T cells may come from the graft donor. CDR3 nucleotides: TGTGCCAGCAGCCCGGTATCTAGCGGGCCCGGGGAGCTGTTTTTT. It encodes CASSPVSSGPGELFF.